This T cell receptor (beta chain) was identified during a study of cytomegalovirus exposure and HLA in healthy donors. Findings and limits, study-wide: Later work associated roughly 15,000 TCR beta sequences with HLA alleles at 0.05 false discovery rate.

Per the germline V gene, CDR1 is SGHVS and CDR2 is FNYEAQ. The V end was cut by 0 bases, the J end by 8 bases, with 7 bases between. This CDR3 contains 13 residues. Comment on this clone: The antigen is undetermined.

It was with 60 Vbeta and 13 Jbeta primers that the PCR ran. Sequencing used immunoSEQ multiplex PCR; TCRdb keeps in-frame clones, though not all of them. The table lists 150,000 to 180,000 clones, roughly 77% of them singletons. Sample: PBMCs. The sequence was obtained from a man in his thirties or forties in good health and CMV-seropositive. This chain joins TRBV7-6 and TRBJ2-2; D not resolved. CDR3 nucleotide sequence: TGTGCCAGCAGCTTAGCGCCCCTAGGGGAGCTGTTTTTT. Translation: CASSLAPLGELFF.